These 28 T cell receptor beta chains came from one sample sequenced in a study of vaccination effects on CD4 cells after COVID-19. Within the ViraFEST assay, antigen-specific CD4+ T cells underwent expansion with viral peptide pools prior to sequencing. Upon completion of around 9 days in culture, CD4+ T cells were isolated. Confirmation by PCR established that the person had SARS-CoV-2 infection between March and December 2020. Their antigens are not known. This table comes from immunoSEQ multiplex PCR, and its TCRdb copy is limited to in-frame clones, with some not included. Among tens of thousands of clones listed, about two thirds were seen once. The sequencing used CD4+ T cells from PBMCs cultured with HCoV-NL63 spike peptides, collected before COVID-19 vaccination. These receptor sequences come from a human donor who had a prior SARS-CoV-2 infection.

V usage is TRBV5-1 and J usage is TRBJ2-3; 8 bases fit TRBD1. V lost 0 bases to trimming and J lost 7 bases; unmatched junction nucleotides: 10. Germline CDR1 is SGHRS and CDR2 is YFSETQ. This CDR3 has 16 residues. The CDR3 region is CASSLAGQVGEYTQYF. Here the CDR3 DNA reads TGCGCCAGCAGCTTGGCGGGACAGGTTGGTGAATATACGCAGTATTTT.

The chain has TRBV9 and TRBJ1-6; D uncertain. Trimming took off 4 bases at V and 1 base at J, with 9 bases between the two ends. The V gene's germline CDR1 is SGDLS and CDR2 YYNGEE. The CDR3 consists of 15 residues. CDR3 DNA sequence: TGTGCCAGCAGCCCCGCCGGTTCCTATAATTCACCCCTCCACTTT. This translates into CASSPAGSYNSPLHF.

This clone was observed a handful of times. The chain carries TRBV9 and TRBJ2-2; weak D call: TRBD1 (6 bases). The V and J ends lost 3 bases and 4 bases respectively, with 19 bases between them. The CDR3 extends over 17 amino acids. CDR1 and CDR2 (germline): SGDLS, YYNGEE. The DNA of the CDR3 is TGTGCCAGCAGCGCCCGACGGGACAAAGGGGTCACCGGGGAGCTGTTTTTT. It translates to CASSARRDKGVTGELFF.

J is TRBJ1-5 and V is TRBV2; 8 nucleotides agree with TRBD1. Germline CDR1 is SNHLY and CDR2 is FYNNEI. The CDR3 runs to 14 residues. With V trimmed by 4 bases and J by 4 bases, 3 bases remained unmatched. CDR3 loop: CASSGQGWNQPQHF. CDR3 nucleotide sequence: TGTGCCAGCAGTGGACAGGGGTGGAATCAGCCCCAGCATTTT. The whole variable domain, remainder taken from reference TRBV2 and TRBJ1-5, is EPEVTQTPSHQVTQMGQEVILRCVPISNHLYFYWYRQILGQKVEFLVSFYNNEISEKSEIFDDQFSVERPDGSNFTLKIRSTKLEDSAMYFCASSGQGWNQPQHFGDGTRLSIL.

The V gene is TRBV2, the J gene TRBJ1-1; 10 bases fit TRBD1. The junction had 4 bases not matched to a gene; V was cut back by 7 bases and J by 5 bases. Germline CDR1 and CDR2: SNHLY and FYNNEI. The CDR3 is 13 amino acids. The CDR3 loop reads CASIRDRGTEAFF. CDR3 nucleotide sequence: TGTGCCAGCATAAGGGACAGGGGTACTGAAGCTTTCTTT.

The V call is TRBV4-2, the J call TRBJ2-7; 8 bases agree with TRBD2. Trimming at V came to 1 base and at J to 0 bases, leaving 5 bases not matched to a gene. Germline V lookup: CDR1 LGHNA, CDR2 YNFKEQ. The CDR3 contains 16 residues. CDR3 DNA sequence: TGTGCCAGCAGCCAAGGGGGAGGGACTAGCTCCTACGAGCAGTACTTC. This sequence encodes CASSQGGGTSSYEQYF.

This chain joins TRBV7-2 and TRBJ2-7; the D gene is possibly TRBD2 (7 bases). This CDR3 comprises 14 residues. V lost 5 bases, J lost 3 bases, and 14 bases lay in between. Germline lookup yields CDR1 SGHTA and CDR2 FQGNSA. CDR3 DNA: TGTGCCAGCAGCAATAATAGGGGGGGCTACGAGCAGTACTTC. Its protein is CASSNNRGGYEQYF.

The V call is TRBV7-2, the J call TRBJ2-1, with 8 bases identical to TRBD2. Germline lookup yields CDR1 SGHTA and CDR2 FQGNSA. The CDR3 covers 13 residues. V shed 6 bases and J 8 bases; nucleotides not matched to a gene: 6. The CDR3, as DNA: TGTGCCAGCAGACGGACTAGCAGGGATGAGCAGTTCTTC. The encoded protein is CASRRTSRDEQFF.

This clone was recorded once. The chain uses TRBV6-5 and TRBJ2-7; 7 bases map to TRBD1. Germline V gives CDR1 MNHEY, CDR2 SVGAGI. The CDR3 sequence is 15 residues long. The V and J ends lost 6 bases and 5 bases, in that order; junction bases with no gene match: 13. The CDR3 sequence: CASRILTGNPDEQYF. The DNA of the CDR3 is TGTGCCAGCAGAATCCTGACAGGGAACCCTGACGAGCAGTACTTC.

V and J are TRBV27 and TRBJ2-3, with 9 bases matching TRBD2. Germline CDR1 reads MNHEY; CDR2 reads SMNVEV (reference sequence). V was pared by 1 base and J by 0 bases, with 2 bases of the junction left unmatched. The CDR3 loop spans 16 amino acids. The CDR3 region is CASSLFTSGSTDTQYF. The CDR3 nucleotides read TGTGCCAGCAGTTTATTTACTAGCGGGAGCACAGATACGCAGTATTTT.

V is TRBV2 and J is TRBJ2-3; D is uncertain. The V gene's germline CDR1 is SNHLY and CDR2 FYNNEI. This CDR3 has 12 residues. V lost 4 bases and J 2 bases, leaving 4 bases between the germline ends. For the CDR3, the DNA is TGTGCCAGCAGTGGAGACACAGATACGCAGTATTTT. This translates into CASSGDTDTQYF.

The chain uses TRBV9 and TRBJ1-2; 8 positions match TRBD1. Germline-derived CDR1 and CDR2 are SGDLS and YYNGEE. J was trimmed by 8 bases and V by 3 bases; bases with no gene match: 15. This CDR3 is 16 amino acids long. The CDR3 is CASSAGQGQPERGYTF. CDR3 nucleotide sequence: TGTGCCAGCAGCGCTGGACAGGGTCAACCGGAGCGGGGCTACACCTTC.

This clone has a handful of counts. The chain recombines TRBV4-1 with TRBJ1-1; D is uncertain. CDR1 is MGHRA and CDR2 is YSYEKL in the germline V gene. This CDR3 contains 14 residues. V lost 2 bases, J lost 1 base, and 8 bases lay in between. CDR3: CASSQRTQNTEAFF. For the CDR3, the DNA is TGCGCCAGCAGCCAAAGGACTCAGAACACTGAAGCTTTCTTT.

The chain couples TRBV24-1 to TRBJ1-2; tentative D call: TRBD1 (6 bases). Between the trimmed V and J ends, which lost 4 bases and 6 bases, there was a span of 23 bases. The CDR3 has 17 amino acids. CDR1 and CDR2 from the germline V gene are KGHDR and SFDVKD. In DNA, the CDR3 is TGTGCCACCAGTGACACAAAGTGGCGTCAGGGGTTGGATGGCTACACCTTC. It codes for CATSDTKWRQGLDGYTF.

The chain joins TRBV11-3 to TRBJ2-3; tentatively, D is TRBD2 (5 bases). V gave up 3 bases and J gave up 2 bases, with 12 bases separating them. Germline-derived CDR1 and CDR2 are SGHNT and YENEEA. This CDR3 has 15 residues. CDR3 sequence reads: CASSFSEPVTDTQYF. CDR3 in DNA: TGTGCCAGCAGCTTTAGCGAGCCGGTCACAGATACGCAGTATTTT.

J is TRBJ1-1 and V is TRBV30; the D gene is possibly TRBD1 (6 bases). The germline V gene encodes CDR1 GTSNPN and CDR2 SVGIG (reference sequence). V was shortened by 1 base and J by 3 bases, with 15 bases between the two germline ends. The CDR3 is 15 residues long. The chain's CDR3 is CAWSDIGQLDTEAFF. The CDR3 coding sequence is TGTGCCTGGAGTGATATAGGACAGTTGGACACTGAAGCTTTCTTT.

This clone was observed a few times. The chain carries TRBV6-1 and TRBJ2-7; 14 nucleotides align to TRBD2. Losses at the gene ends were 3 bases for V and 1 base for J; bases not matched to a gene: 8. The CDR3 spans 18 residues. CDR1 is MNHNS, CDR2 SASEGT, per germline. The CDR3 spells CASSEQTSGGGTSYEQYF. The DNA of the CDR3 is TGTGCCAGCAGTGAGCAGACTAGCGGGGGGGGGACTTCCTACGAGCAGTACTTC.

The V and J genes are TRBV11-2 and TRBJ2-2, with TRBD2 matching over 8 bases. Losses at the gene ends were 5 bases for V and 0 bases for J; bases not matched to a gene: 8. Germline V lookup: CDR1 SGHAT, CDR2 FQNNGV. This CDR3 region has 17 residues. The CDR3 sequence is CASSLQRGNANTGELFF. In DNA, the CDR3 is TGTGCCAGCAGCCTACAGCGGGGGAACGCGAACACCGGGGAGCTGTTTTTT. The full variable domain, with the rest looked up from reference TRBV11-2 and TRBJ2-2, is EAGVAQSPRYKIIEKRQSVAFWCNPISGHATLYWYQQILGQGPKLLIQFQNNGVVDDSQLPKDRFSAERLKGVDSTLKIQPAKLEDSAVYLCASSLQRGNANTGELFFGEGSRLTVL.

A few counts support this clone. The chain joins TRBV12-5 to TRBJ1-3; D gene unclear. Germline CDR1 and CDR2: LGHNT and FRNRAP. This CDR3 contains 14 residues. V was pared by 0 bases and J by 0 bases, with 3 bases between. CDR3 in amino acids: CASGLVNSGNTIYF. The CDR3 nucleotides are TGTGCTAGTGGTTTGGTAAACTCTGGAAACACCATATATTTT.

This clone was seen a handful of times. The chain joins TRBV6-2 or TRBV6-3 to TRBJ1-2; TRBD1 might be the D (5 bases). Trimming cost V 6 bases and J 4 bases, with 18 bases left between them. From germline, CDR1 is MNHEY and CDR2 SVGEGT. The CDR3 runs to 15 residues. Here the CDR3 DNA reads TGTGCCAGCAGCGATCCCGGGACCCGGGCCTATGGCTACACCTTC. Amino acids: CASSDPGTRAYGYTF.

The chain links TRBV29-1 to TRBJ2-3; D not resolved. The V gene lost 3 bases and the J gene lost 2 bases, with 21 bases spanning the gap. Germline V lookup: CDR1 SQVTM, CDR2 ANQGSEA. The CDR3 sequence is 17 residues long. In nucleotides, the CDR3 is TGCAGCGTTGACCCGAACGGCGCCGTCTCCTTCACAGATACGCAGTATTTT. Its protein is CSVDPNGAVSFTDTQYF.

The V and J genes are TRBV27 and TRBJ2-2; 16 positions match TRBD2. This CDR3 is built from 19 residues. V shed 6 bases, J shed 1 base, and the junction held 8 bases outside the gene matches. Germline CDR1 MNHEY, CDR2 SMNVEV (reference sequence). The CDR3 DNA reads TGTGCCAGCAGCTCCGCGGGACTAGCGGGAGGGTGGAACACCGGGGAGCTGTTTTTT. Its translation: CASSSAGLAGGWNTGELFF.

V and J are TRBV9 and TRBJ1-4, with a tentative D call TRBD1 (6 bases). V gave up 4 bases and J gave up 6 bases, with 16 bases separating them. CDR3 length: 15 amino acids. The V gene's germline CDR1 is SGDLS and CDR2 YYNGEE. CDR3 DNA sequence: TGTGCCAGCAGCTCCAGACAGGACCGCTATGAAAAACTGTTTTTT. Translated, it gives CASSSRQDRYEKLFF.

The CDR3 here is CASSPWDFNAFF. The CDR3 DNA is TGTGCCAGTAGTCCTTGGGACTTTAACGCTTTCTTT. The chain has TRBV19 and TRBJ1-1; possible D gene TRBD1, 5 bases. The CDR3 has 12 residues. Looked up from germline, CDR1 is LNHDA and CDR2 is SQIVND (reference sequence). V lost 5 bases and J 11 bases, leaving 15 bases between the germline ends.

The rearrangement uses TRBV2 and TRBJ1-2, with 10 positions matching TRBD1. This CDR3 has 12 residues. Germline V lookup: CDR1 SNHLY, CDR2 FYNNEI. V shed 6 bases and J 7 bases; nucleotides not matched to a gene: 2. As DNA, the CDR3 is TGTGCCAGCAGAGGGACAGGGGTTGGCTACACCTTC. Residues: CASRGTGVGYTF.

This chain joins TRBV4-2 and TRBJ2-1, with TRBD2 matching over 13 bases. J was trimmed by 9 bases and V by 1 base; bases with no gene match: 12. This CDR3 has 18 amino acids. CDR1 is LGHNA, CDR2 YNFKEQ, per germline. The CDR3 spells CASSQGTSGGVPGSEQFF. Here the CDR3 DNA reads TGTGCCAGCAGCCAAGGTACTAGCGGGGGGGTCCCGGGGTCTGAGCAGTTCTTC.

V gene TRBV11-1 combines with J gene TRBJ1-1; a weak D match, TRBD1 (5 bases). This CDR3 has 14 amino acids. Deletions cut 7 bases from V and 5 bases from J, with 17 bases between. CDR1 is SGHAT, CDR2 FQDESV, per germline (reference sequence). This CDR3 is CASTPRVRGTEAFF. The CDR3 nucleotides are TGTGCCAGCACCCCCAGGGTCCGCGGGACTGAAGCTTTCTTT.

The rearrangement uses TRBV3-1 (or the pseudogene TRBV3-2) and TRBJ2-1; D is unclear. The CDR3 loop spans 12 amino acids. Germline CDR1 and CDR2: LGHDT and YNNKEL (reference sequence). V lost 1 base, J lost 9 bases, and 7 bases lay in between. The CDR3 nucleotides are TGTGCCAGCAGCCAAGGAGGTGGTGAGCAGTTCTTC. This codes for CASSQGGGEQFF.